Listed below are T cell receptor beta chains from one sample, sequenced in a study of shared clonotypes between healthy human individuals. Libraries were prepared by immunoSEQ multiplex PCR; TCRdb keeps only in-frame clonotypes and omits some of them. This table has about 1,800,000 clones, over 85% appearing once. Source material: naive CD8+ T cells sorted from blood. The receptors here all came from a man between 18 and 29 years old in good health. Each CDR3 is given with its conserved first and last residue. A D gene is named only where the DNA matches it firmly. Not all rows give a size; the values are once, few, many and, for expanded clones, a class.

CDR3nt	CDR3aa	d_gene	v_gene	abundance	j_gene
TGTGCCAGCAGCCCAATCTGGGGGGCTGACCAAGAGACCCAGTACTTC	CASSPIWGADQETQYF	.	TRBV28	.	TRBJ2-5
TGCGCCAGCAGCCAGTTATCGGACAGCTCCTACGAGCAGTACTTC	CASSQLSDSSYEQYF	.	TRBV4-3	.	TRBJ2-7
TGTGCCAGCAGTCTCGGACTAGCGGGGGGCTACGAGCAGTACTTC	CASSLGLAGGYEQYF	TRBD2	TRBV13	once	TRBJ2-7
TGTGCCAGCAGCTCCGACACCTACAATGAGCAGTTCTTC	CASSSDTYNEQFF	.	TRBV7-3	.	TRBJ2-1
TGCGCCAGCAGCTTGAACGACGGAGCCCAAGAGACCCAGTACTTC	CASSLNDGAQETQYF	.	TRBV5-1	.	TRBJ2-5
TGTGCCAGCAGCTCGCAAGGATACAATGAGCAGTTCTTC	CASSSQGYNEQFF	.	TRBV27	.	TRBJ2-1
TGTGCCAGCAATGTCTCTCCAGGGGGCAATGAGCAGTTCTTC	CASNVSPGGNEQFF	TRBD1	TRBV2	.	TRBJ2-1
TGTGCCAGCAGTCCGGGTATGGCGGATCAGCCCCAGCATTTT	CASSPGMADQPQHF	.	TRBV27	once	TRBJ1-5
TGCGCCAGCAGCCAAGGGCGGGGAGTTCTTTATAATTCACCCCTCCACTTT	CASSQGRGVLYNSPLHF	.	TRBV4-3	once	TRBJ1-6
TGCGCCAGCAGCCAAGATCCAGCGGGAGAGAACAATGAGCAGTTCTTC	CASSQDPAGENNEQFF	TRBD2	TRBV4-3	.	TRBJ2-1
TGTGCCAGCATGGCTTCACCCCTCCACTTT	CASMASPLHF	.	TRBV6-4	few	TRBJ1-6
TGTGCCAGCAGCGCCTACCGGTCCTACGAGCAGTACTTC	CASSAYRSYEQYF	.	TRBV2	.	TRBJ2-7
TGTGCCAGCAGCTTTTGGGACAGGGTAAATGAGCAGTTCTTC	CASSFWDRVNEQFF	TRBD1	TRBV5-5	.	TRBJ2-1
TGTGCTAGCAGCTTTCGGACTGAAGCTTTCTTT	CASSFRTEAFF	.	TRBV7-7	.	TRBJ1-1
TGTGCCAGTAGTATAGGTCAGGGACAGGCCGGGGAGCTGTTTTTT	CASSIGQGQAGELFF	TRBD1	TRBV19	.	TRBJ2-2
TGTGCCAGCAGCTTAGCGTCAGGGAGGTTCTCCGAGCAGTACTTC	CASSLASGRFSEQYF	.	TRBV7-9	.	TRBJ2-7
TGTGCCAGCAGTTTAAGGGGGGACAATGAGCAGTTCTTC	CASSLRGDNEQFF	.	TRBV27	.	TRBJ2-1
TGTGCCAGCAGCTTTGCCGGGACAGGGGTCGCTAGTGGCTACACCTTC	CASSFAGTGVASGYTF	TRBD1	TRBV7-9	once	TRBJ1-2
TGTGCCAGCACCTTTGGACAGGGCGCGGGCTACACCTTC	CASTFGQGAGYTF	TRBD1	TRBV6-6	.	TRBJ1-2
TGTGCCAGCTCGGAGGATGACTTTACAGATACGCAGTATTTT	CASSEDDFTDTQYF	.	TRBV6-5	.	TRBJ2-3
TGTGCCAGCAGCCTATATGTCCACGAGCAGTACTTC	CASSLYVHEQYF	.	TRBV14	.	TRBJ2-7
TGTGCCAGCAGTGAAGCAGGGGGCGTAGAGACCCAGTACTTC	CASSEAGGVETQYF	TRBD1	TRBV2	.	TRBJ2-5
TGTGCCAGCAGTGAAAGGGACACACTCACAGATACGCAGTATTTT	CASSERDTLTDTQYF	.	TRBV6-1	.	TRBJ2-3
TGTGCCAGCAGCCCGGTTCAGGGAACCACTGAAGCTTTCTTT	CASSPVQGTTEAFF	.	TRBV7-9	.	TRBJ1-1
TGTGCCAGCAGTTTCTCCCTGGGGCAGGGGATTCTGGAGACCCAGTACTTC	CASSFSLGQGILETQYF	.	TRBV27	.	TRBJ2-5
TGTGCCAGCAGTGCGAGGGTTTTTCGGGACATTCAGTACTTC	CASSARVFRDIQYF	.	TRBV28	.	TRBJ2-4
TGCGCCAGCTCCGACGGGACAGGGGGCGGTGAAAAACTGTTTTTT	CASSDGTGGGEKLFF	TRBD1	TRBV4-3	.	TRBJ1-4
TGCGCCAGCAGCCAAGCCCCAGGACTAGCGGGTAACTACAATGAGCAGTTCTTC	CASSQAPGLAGNYNEQFF	TRBD2	TRBV4-1	.	TRBJ2-1
TGTGCCAGTAGTATTGCCCTCACGGGGTACAATGAGCAGTTCTTC	CASSIALTGYNEQFF	.	TRBV19	.	TRBJ2-1
TGTGCCAGCAGCACAGGACAGTCAACTAATGAAAAACTGTTTTTT	CASSTGQSTNEKLFF	.	TRBV7-9	.	TRBJ1-4
TGTGCCAGCAGTATCAGGGGAATTGAGAGGAACACTGAAGCTTTCTTT	CASSIRGIERNTEAFF	.	TRBV27	.	TRBJ1-1